This is a list of T cell receptor beta chains from one sample in a study of tumor and adjacent non-tumor tissue in lung cancer. TCRdb re-called the multiplex PCR reads with MiXCR, one entry per CDR3 protein. The sample has approximately 100,000 distinct CDR3 sequences; approximately 71% are singletons. Sequencing was done on a sample of lung tumor tissue. These receptors were collected from a woman aged 60-70 years with non-small cell lung cancer. CDR3s include the opening cysteine and the closing phenylalanine or tryptophan. The D gene is left open where the match is weak. Size is omitted from some rows. Given values are once, few, many or a class for expanded clones.

d_call clone_size j_call v_call cdr3_aa cdr3_nt
. . TRBJ2-1 TRBV5-1 CASSMRISGYNEQFF TGCGCCAGCAGCATGAGGATTAGCGGCTACAATGAGCAGTTCTTT
. once TRBJ2-2 TRBV20-1 CSASGGASWAMNTGELFF TGCAGTGCTTCAGGGGGGGCTAGCTGGGCCATGAACACCGGGGAGCTGTTTTTT
. . TRBJ2-3 TRBV5-5 CASSFLENTDTQNF TGCGCCAGCAGCTTTTTAGAGAACACAGATACGCAGAATTTT
. . TRBJ2-2 TRBV20-1 CSARWNIGEMFF TGCAGTGCTAGATGGAACATCGGGGAGATGTTTTTT
. . TRBJ1-2 TRBV7-9 CASSYRQGQRSSGYTF TGTGCCAGCAGCTATCGGCAGGGGCAGCGGTCGAGCGGCTATACCTTC
. . TRBJ2-6 TRBV20-1 CSARDYSGSGGNVLTF TGCAGTGCTAGAGATTATTCGGGCTCTGGGGGCAACGTCCTGACTTTC
TRBD2 . TRBJ2-1 TRBV5-4 CASSLVTSGSSHDQFF TGTGCCAGCAGCCTGGTGACTAGCGGGAGTTCCCATGACCAGTTCTTC
TRBD2 . TRBJ2-1 TRBV11-3 CAIGTGTSGIVELFF TGTGCCATCGGTACCGGGACTAGCGGGATTGTTGAGCTGTTCTTC
. . TRBJ2-1 TRBV11-3 CASNLELTTGSHNEQFF TGTGCCAGCAACCTAGAGTTGACTACCGGGAGTCACAATGAGCAGTTCTTC
. many TRBJ1-5 TRBV12-5 CASGLADNQPQHF TGTGCTAGTGGTTTGGCTGACAATCAGCCCCAGCATTTT
TRBD1 . TRBJ1-5 TRBV5-1 CASSLGQGNQAQHF TGCGCCAGCAGCTTGGGACAGGGCAATCAGGCCCAGCATTTT
TRBD1 . TRBJ2-2 TRBV18 CASSPNDRVTGELLF TGTGCCAGCTCACCCAATGACAGGGTCACCGGGGAGCTGCTTTTT
. many TRBJ2-7 TRBV11-3 CASSLDPARSNEQYF TGTGCCAGCAGCTTAGATCCGGCTAGGTCGAACGAGCAGTACTTC
. . TRBJ2-7 TRBV6-2/TRBV6-3 CASSPGVREQHF TGCGCCAGCAGTCCAGGGGTAAGGGAGCAGCACTTC
. . TRBJ1-1 TRBV11-2 CACSLDPSGVAEALF TGTGCCTGCAGCTTAGATCCCTCAGGGGTAGCAGAAGCTTTATTT
TRBD2 . TRBJ2-7 TRBV7-2 CASSQDGYGGGYEQYF TGTGCCAGCAGCCAGGACGGTTACGGGGGGGGGTACGAGCAGTACTTC
. few TRBJ2-3 TRBV11-2 CASSLRGRTDTHYF TGTGCCAGCAGCTTAAGGGGCCGCACTGATACGCACTATTTT
. . TRBJ2-3 TRBV11-3 CASSPAWQGGHTRYF TGTGCCAGCAGCCCCGCTTGGCAGGGAGGTCATACGCGGTATTTT
TRBD2 . TRBJ2-1 TRBV11-3 CAGSLGLTSGSHNEQIF TGTGCCGGTAGCTTAGGGTTGACTAGCGGGAGCCACAATGAGCAGATCTTC
TRBD1 . TRBJ1-5 TRBV11-2 CASYRDRGKPHHF TGTGCCAGCTACCGGGACAGGGGTAAGCCCCATCATTTT
. . TRBJ2-7 TRBV28 CANSLLPEQYF TGTGCCAACAGTTTATTACCCGAGCAGTACTTC
TRBD2 . TRBJ2-5 TRBV20-1 CSAILAGARIGGQYF TGCAGTGCTATCCTAGCGGGGGCCCGCATTGGGGGCCAGTACTTC